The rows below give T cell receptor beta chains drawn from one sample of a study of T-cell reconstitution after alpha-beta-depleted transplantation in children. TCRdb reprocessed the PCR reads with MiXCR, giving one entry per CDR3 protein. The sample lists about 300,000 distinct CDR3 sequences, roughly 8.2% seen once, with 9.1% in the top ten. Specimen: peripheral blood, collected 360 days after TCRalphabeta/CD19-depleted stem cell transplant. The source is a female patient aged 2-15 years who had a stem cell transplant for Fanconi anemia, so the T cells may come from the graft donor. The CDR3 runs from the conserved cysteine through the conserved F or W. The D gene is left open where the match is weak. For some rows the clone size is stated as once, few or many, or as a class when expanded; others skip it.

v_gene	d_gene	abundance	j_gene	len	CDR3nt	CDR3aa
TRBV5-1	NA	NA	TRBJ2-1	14	TGCGCCAGCAGCCGCTTTAAGGGGTACAATGAGCAGTTCTTC	CASSRFKGYNEQFF
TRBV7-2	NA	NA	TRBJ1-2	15	TGTGCCAGCAGCTTAGTACGACCTGCTAACTATGGCTACACCTTC	CASSLVRPANYGYTF
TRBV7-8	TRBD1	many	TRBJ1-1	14	TGTGCCAGCAGCTTAGAGGGGGCGTATACTGAAGCTTTCTTT	CASSLEGAYTEAFF
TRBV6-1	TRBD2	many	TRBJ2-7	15	TGTGCCAGCAGTGAGGGACTAGCGTTGCGGTACGAGCAGTACTTC	CASSEGLALRYEQYF
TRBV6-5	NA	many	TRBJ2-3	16	TGTGCCAGCAGAAACAGGCCACAAACTTCCACAGATACGCAGTATTTT	CASRNRPQTSTDTQYF
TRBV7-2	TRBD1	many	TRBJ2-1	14	TGTGCCAGCACCCTATACAGGGGTTACAATGAGCAGTTCTTC	CASTLYRGYNEQFF
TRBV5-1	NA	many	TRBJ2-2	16	TGCGCCAGCAGCGCCTTACAGGTTACGAACACCGGGGAGCTGTTTTTT	CASSALQVTNTGELFF
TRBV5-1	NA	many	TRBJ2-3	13	TGCGCCAGCAGCTTGGTTGCGTCTGATACGCAGTATTTT	CASSLVASDTQYF
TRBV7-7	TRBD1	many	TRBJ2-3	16	TGTGCCAGCAGCCGGTCCGGCGACAGGGACACAGATACGCAGTATTTT	CASSRSGDRDTDTQYF
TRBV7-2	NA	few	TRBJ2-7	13	TGTGCCAGCAGCCCCTCCGGGCTACCAAGGCAGTACTTC	CASSPSGLPRQYF
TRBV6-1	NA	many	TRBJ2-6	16	TGTGCCAGCAGTCGAAGAGGGGGCTCTGGGGCCAACGTCCTGACTTTC	CASSRRGGSGANVLTF
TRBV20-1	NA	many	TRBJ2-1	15	TGCAGTGCTAGAGACGGGGTTTTCTGGGGGAATGAGCAGTTCTTC	CSARDGVFWGNEQFF
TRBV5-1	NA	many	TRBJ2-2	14	TGCGCCAGCAGCTTACAGGGTGTCACCGGGGAGCTGTTTTTT	CASSLQGVTGELFF
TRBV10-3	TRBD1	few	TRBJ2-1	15	TGTGCCATCGCCCCCACAGGGGATCCCTACAATGAGCAGTTCTTC	CAIAPTGDPYNEQFF
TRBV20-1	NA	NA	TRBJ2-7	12	TGCAGTGCCATCCAGAGTTCCTACGAGCAGTACTTC	CSAIQSSYEQYF
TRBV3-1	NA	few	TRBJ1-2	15	TGTGCCAGCAGCTTAACCCCGACGGGCGACTATGGCTACACCTTC	CASSLTPTGDYGYTF
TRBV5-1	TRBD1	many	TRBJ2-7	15	TGCGCCAGCAGCTTGAGGACAGGGACATCCTACGAGCAGTACTTC	CASSLRTGTSYEQYF
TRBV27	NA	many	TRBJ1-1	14	TGTGCCAGCAGTTTTTGGGGGAAGACCACTGAAGCTTTCTTT	CASSFWGKTTEAFF
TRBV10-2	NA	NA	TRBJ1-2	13	TGCGCCAGCAGGACGGGGGAGAACTATGGCTACACCTTC	CASRTGENYGYTF
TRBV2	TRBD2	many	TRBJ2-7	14	TGTGCCAGCAGTGACCGTGGGGGGGCCTACGAGCAGTACTTC	CASSDRGGAYEQYF
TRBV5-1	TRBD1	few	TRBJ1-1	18	TGCGCCAGCAGCTTGACCCTCCAGGGGGGTAGGGCCAACACTGAAGCTTTCTTT	CASSLTLQGGRANTEAFF
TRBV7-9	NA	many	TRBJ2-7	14	TGTGCCAGCAGCTTAGGTGGGGGGATCTACGAGCAGTACTTC	CASSLGGGIYEQYF
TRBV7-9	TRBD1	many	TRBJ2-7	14	TGTGCCAGCAGCTTACCGTCGGACAGGGAAAAGCAGTACTTC	CASSLPSDREKQYF
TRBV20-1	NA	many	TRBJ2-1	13	TGCAGTGCTCATCCGGGACACCACGATGAGCAGTTCTTC	CSAHPGHHDEQFF
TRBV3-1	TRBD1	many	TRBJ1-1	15	TGTGCCAGCAGAAGGGGGGACAGGGTGAACACTGAAGCTTTCTTT	CASRRGDRVNTEAFF
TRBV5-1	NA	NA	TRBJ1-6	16	TGCGCCAGCAGCTTTCGGGGTAATGACCCTTATTCACCCCTCCACTTT	CASSFRGNDPYSPLHF
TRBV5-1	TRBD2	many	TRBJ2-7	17	TGCGCCAGCAGCTCAGGACTAGCGGGAGTAAGCTCCTACGAGCAGTACTTC	CASSSGLAGVSSYEQYF
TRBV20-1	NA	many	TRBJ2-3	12	TGCAGTGCGGAAACTAGCACAGATACGCAGTATTTT	CSAETSTDTQYF
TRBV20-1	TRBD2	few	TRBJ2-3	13	TGCAGTGCTAGTTCTAGCGGGGTAGATACGCAGTATTTT	CSASSSGVDTQYF
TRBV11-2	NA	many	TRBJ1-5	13	TGTGCCAGCAGCTCCAGGCCGGTCCAGCCCCAGCATTTT	CASSSRPVQPQHF
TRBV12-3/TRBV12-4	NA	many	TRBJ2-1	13	TGTGCCAGCAGTCGGGACCGTGACAATGAGCAGTTCTTC	CASSRDRDNEQFF
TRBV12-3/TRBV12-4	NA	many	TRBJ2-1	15	TGTGCCAGCAGTTTAGGGGCCCCCTCCTACAATGAGCAGTTCTTC	CASSLGAPSYNEQFF
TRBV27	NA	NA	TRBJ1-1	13	TGTGCCAGCAGTTTATTCTGGAACACTGAAGCTTTCTTT	CASSLFWNTEAFF
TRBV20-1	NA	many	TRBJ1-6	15	TGCAGTGCTAGAGGATTGACAGGTTATAATTCACCCCTCCACTTT	CSARGLTGYNSPLHF
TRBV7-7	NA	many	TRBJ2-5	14	TGTGCTAGCAGGCCCGACAGCCACCAAGAGACCCAGTACTTC	CASRPDSHQETQYF
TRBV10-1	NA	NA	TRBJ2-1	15	TGCGCCAGCTGCCATCACGGGACACCCTGGGATGAGCAGTTCTTC	CASCHHGTPWDEQFF
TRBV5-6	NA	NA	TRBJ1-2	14	TGTGCCAGCAGCTTGGCGGGTGGTGGTGGGGGCTACACCTTC	CASSLAGGGGGYTF
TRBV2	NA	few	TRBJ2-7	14	TGTGCCAGCAGAGCGAGTTTTATTACCTACGAGCAGTACTTC	CASRASFITYEQYF
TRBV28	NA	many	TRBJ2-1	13	TGTGCCAGCAGTTTAATCTCGGGTGATGAGCAGTTCTTC	CASSLISGDEQFF